One and the same sample provided the 18 T cell receptor beta chains below, sequenced in a study of T cell responses to AZD1222 COVID-19 vaccine. Profiled with immunoSEQ multiplex PCR; TCRdb holds only in-frame clones, not every one. Of around 45,000 clones detected, around 91% appear once; the ten largest clones hold over 35%. The specimen comprised peripheral blood, sampled 28 days after the second AZD1222 dose. These receptors were taken from an adult who received the AZD1222 COVID-19 vaccine.

This clone came up once. The chain couples TRBV3-1 (or the pseudogene TRBV3-2) to TRBJ1-6; D gene unclear. V was shortened by 4 bases and J by 2 bases, with 12 bases between the two germline ends. The V gene's germline CDR1 is LGHDT and CDR2 YNNKEL (reference sequence). This CDR3 has 16 amino acids. For the CDR3, the DNA is TGTGCCAGCAGCCCGACACATACTGCCTATAATTCACCCCTCCACTTT. This encodes CASSPTHTAYNSPLHF.

V and J are TRBV7-7 and TRBJ2-2, with a weak D call TRBD2 (6 bases). Germline values: CDR1 SSHAT, CDR2 FNYEAQ (reference sequence). Trimming pared 5 bases from V and 8 bases from J, leaving 21 bases between. The CDR3 contains 16 residues. The CDR3: CASSRFSGVEVGELFF. The CDR3 DNA sequence: TGTGCCAGCAGCCGTTTCTCGGGGGTAGAAGTAGGGGAGCTGTTTTTT.

A note on this clone: One end of the junction fails to match germline, which may point to a read error. V and J are TRBV5-1 and TRBJ1-4; 7 nucleotides line up with TRBD1. Germline-derived CDR1 and CDR2 are SGHRS and YFSETQ. The CDR3 contains 14 residues. Written as DNA, the CDR3 is TGCGCCAGCAGCTCCCCGGGACAGAAGCCGGAGAGGTCGTTT. Its translation: CASSSPGQKPERSF.

This sequence joins TRBV7-8 and TRBJ1-5; D unresolved. With 5 bases removed from V and 5 bases from J, the gap between germline ends came to 10 bases. The CDR3 has 13 amino acids. The germline V gene has CDR1 SGHVS and CDR2 FQNEAQ. Here the CDR3 DNA reads TGTGCCAGCAGCCTAGAGAATTATCAGCCCCAGCATTTT. Amino acid sequence: CASSLENYQPQHF.

The rearrangement uses TRBV6-5 and TRBJ1-1; the D gene is possibly TRBD1 (6 bases). The CDR3 is made up of 13 amino acids. Trimming cost V 6 bases and J 7 bases, with 15 bases left between them. Germline CDR1 and CDR2: MNHEY and SVGAGI. CDR3 in amino acids: CASSDRSRGEAFF. CDR3 coding DNA: TGTGCCAGCAGCGACAGATCCAGGGGTGAAGCTTTCTTT.

The chain is built from TRBV29-1 and TRBJ2-7; perhaps TRBD1 as D (5 bases). Germline values: CDR1 SQVTM, CDR2 ANQGSEA. The CDR3 is 11 amino acids. The germline V and J ends were trimmed by 0 bases and 9 bases, with 9 bases remaining between them. The CDR3 reads CSVEDFRAQYF. DNA of the CDR3: TGCAGCGTTGAAGACTTCAGGGCGCAGTACTTC.

This chain uses TRBV5-4 with TRBJ2-7, with 15 bases fitting TRBD2. The V segment lost 4 bases and the J segment 0 bases; nucleotides outside the gene matches: 2. Germline CDR1 and CDR2: SGHNT and YYREEE (reference sequence). CDR3 size: 16 residues. CDR3: CASSGTSGGSSYEQYF. The CDR3 DNA reads as TGTGCCAGCAGCGGGACTAGCGGGGGGAGCTCCTACGAGCAGTACTTC.

The chain is built from TRBV5-1 and TRBJ1-4; 10 bases agree with TRBD1. There are 17 residues in the CDR3. V was pared by 0 bases and J by 6 bases, with 8 bases of the junction left unmatched. Germline CDR1 reads SGHRS; CDR2 reads YFSETQ. The CDR3 loop reads CASSLGDRGRADEKLFF. CDR3 nucleotide sequence: TGCGCCAGCAGCTTGGGAGACAGGGGGCGCGCGGATGAAAAACTGTTTTTT.

The V call is TRBV4-2, the J call TRBJ2-2, with TRBD2 matching 8 bases. The germline V gene encodes CDR1 LGHNA and CDR2 YNFKEQ. The CDR3 loop spans 17 amino acids. V was clipped by 7 bases and J by 0 bases; unmatched bases: 10. As DNA, the CDR3 is TGTGCCAGCACTATGAGCGGGGGAGCTACGAACACCGGGGAGCTGTTTTTT. Protein: CASTMSGGATNTGELFF.

The chain uses TRBV7-7 and TRBJ2-5, with 13 bases identical to TRBD2. Trimming took 5 bases from V and 5 from J; bases not matched to a gene: 8. Germline-derived CDR1 and CDR2 are SSHAT and FNYEAQ (reference sequence). The CDR3 is 16 amino acids. The chain's CDR3 is CASSLRTSGGPETQYF. The CDR3, as DNA: TGTGCCAGCAGCCTCAGGACTAGCGGGGGCCCGGAGACCCAGTACTTC.

The CDR3 loop is CASSPRVGTGETQYF. The CDR3 region has the DNA TGTGCCAGCAGCCCGCGCGTCGGAACCGGGGAGACCCAGTACTTC. The J gene is TRBJ2-5, the V gene TRBV7-9; D remains ambiguous. The V end was cut by 5 bases, the J end by 5 bases, with 18 bases between. Germline V gene data show CDR1 as SEHNR and CDR2 as FQNEAQ (reference sequence). This CDR3 has 15 residues.

The rearrangement joins TRBV6-4 to TRBJ2-3; D could derive from TRBD1 or TRBD2 (5 bases each). Germline V lookup: CDR1 MRHNA, CDR2 SNTAGT. This CDR3 comprises 13 residues. V lost 8 bases, J lost 5 bases, and 14 bases lay in between. The CDR3: CASSRDREDTQYF. CDR3 coding DNA: TGTGCCAGCTCCCGGGACCGAGAAGATACGCAGTATTTT.

The chain recombines TRBV15 with TRBJ1-2, with 8 bases matching TRBD1. The CDR3 sequence is 17 residues long. Trimming at V came to 0 bases and at J to 3 bases, leaving 9 bases not matched to a gene. Germline V gives CDR1 LNHNV, CDR2 YYDKDF (reference sequence). CDR3 nucleotides: TGTGCCACCAGCAGAGAAGTGCGGGACAGGCAGTACTATGGCTACACCTTC. Translated, it gives CATSREVRDRQYYGYTF.

The J gene is TRBJ1-1, the V gene TRBV27; the D gene is possibly TRBD1 (5 bases). Germline assignment: CDR1 MNHEY and CDR2 SMNVEV (reference sequence). Trimming left V 4 bases short and J 1 base short, with 22 bases between. The CDR3 sequence is 18 residues long. The CDR3 region is CASSSRTTAIQRNTEAFF. The CDR3 coding sequence is TGTGCCAGCAGTTCGCGGACGACAGCGATCCAAAGGAACACTGAAGCTTTCTTT.

V and J are TRBV7-2 and TRBJ2-7; 11 nucleotides line up with TRBD2. The CDR3 length is 15 residues. J lost 2 bases, V lost 4 bases, and 4 bases had no gene match. Germline CDR1 reads SGHTA; CDR2 reads FQGNSA. CDR3 DNA sequence: TGTGCCAGCAGCTCCCGTAGCGGGGGGGCCTACGAGCAGTACTTC. As protein: CASSSRSGGAYEQYF.

The chain uses TRBV7-9 and TRBJ2-7; 11 nucleotides agree with TRBD2. The CDR3 sequence is 14 residues long. Germline CDR1 reads SEHNR; CDR2 reads FQNEAQ (reference sequence). Losses at the gene ends were 5 bases for V and 4 bases for J; bases not matched to a gene: 4. CDR3 in amino acids: CASSPSGGSYEQYF. CDR3 in DNA: TGTGCCAGCAGCCCTAGCGGGGGGTCTTACGAGCAGTACTTC.

This rearrangement joins TRBV18 to TRBJ1-2; 8 bases match TRBD1. The germline CDR1 and CDR2 sequences are KGHSH and LQKENI. This CDR3 region has 14 residues. After removal of 6 bases from V and 4 bases from J, the junction contained 7 bases not matched to a gene. The CDR3 loop reads CASSPGQGRYGYTF. CDR3 coding DNA: TGTGCCAGCTCGCCTGGACAGGGTCGCTATGGCTACACCTTC.

This rearrangement joins TRBV6-5 to TRBJ1-6, with D maybe TRBD1 (5 bases). CDR3 length: 15 residues. The V end lost 5 bases, the J end lost 9 bases, and 17 bases lay between the germline ends. Germline values: CDR1 MNHEY, CDR2 SVGAGI. For the CDR3, the DNA is TGTGCCAGCAGTCCGGGGGGAACGGCGGGTTCACCCCTCCACTTT. Translated, it gives CASSPGGTAGSPLHF.